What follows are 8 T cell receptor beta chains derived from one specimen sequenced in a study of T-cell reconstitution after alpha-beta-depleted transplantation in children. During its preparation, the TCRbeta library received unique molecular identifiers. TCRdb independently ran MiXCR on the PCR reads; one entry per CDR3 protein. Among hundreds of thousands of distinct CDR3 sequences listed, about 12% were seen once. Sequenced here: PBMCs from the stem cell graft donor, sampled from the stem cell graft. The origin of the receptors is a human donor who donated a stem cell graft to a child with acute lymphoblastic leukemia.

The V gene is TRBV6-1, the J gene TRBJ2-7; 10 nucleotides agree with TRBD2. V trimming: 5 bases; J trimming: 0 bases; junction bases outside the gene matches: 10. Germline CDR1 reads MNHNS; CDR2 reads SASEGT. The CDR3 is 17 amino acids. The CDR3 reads CASSRSSGRASSYEQYF. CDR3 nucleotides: TGTGCCAGCAGTCGATCCAGCGGGAGGGCGAGCTCCTACGAGCAGTACTTC.

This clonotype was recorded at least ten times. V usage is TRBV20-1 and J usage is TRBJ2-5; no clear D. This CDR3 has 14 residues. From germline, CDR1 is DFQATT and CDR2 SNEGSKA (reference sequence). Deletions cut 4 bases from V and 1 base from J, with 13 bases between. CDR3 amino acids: CSAKRGGPQETQYF. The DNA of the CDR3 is TGCAGTGCTAAGCGCGGCGGACCCCAAGAGACCCAGTACTTC.

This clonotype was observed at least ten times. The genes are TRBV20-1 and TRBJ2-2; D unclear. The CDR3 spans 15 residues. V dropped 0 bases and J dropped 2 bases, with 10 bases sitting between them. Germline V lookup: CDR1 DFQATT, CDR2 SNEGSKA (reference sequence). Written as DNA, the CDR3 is TGCAGTGCTAGAGATGGCACTACAAACACCGGGGAGCTGTTTTTT. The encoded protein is CSARDGTTNTGELFF.

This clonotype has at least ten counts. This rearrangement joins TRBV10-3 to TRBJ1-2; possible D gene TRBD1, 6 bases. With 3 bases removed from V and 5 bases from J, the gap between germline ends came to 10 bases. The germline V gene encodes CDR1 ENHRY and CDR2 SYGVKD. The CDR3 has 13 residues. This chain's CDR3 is CAISEPGTYGYTF. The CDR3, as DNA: TGTGCCATCAGTGAACCCGGGACATATGGCTACACCTTC.

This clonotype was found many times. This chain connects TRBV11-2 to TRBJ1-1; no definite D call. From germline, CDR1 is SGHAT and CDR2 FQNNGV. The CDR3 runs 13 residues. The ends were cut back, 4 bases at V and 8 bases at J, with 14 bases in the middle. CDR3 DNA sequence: TGTGCCAGCAGCTCCGACGGTCGGCGAGAAGCTTTCTTT. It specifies CASSSDGRREAFF.

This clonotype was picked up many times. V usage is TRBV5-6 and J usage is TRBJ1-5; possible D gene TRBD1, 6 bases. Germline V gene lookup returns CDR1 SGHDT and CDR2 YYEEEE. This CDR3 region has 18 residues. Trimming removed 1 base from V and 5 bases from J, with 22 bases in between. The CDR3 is CASSLRGGSNSIYQPQHF. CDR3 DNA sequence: TGTGCCAGCAGCTTGAGGGGGGGTTCCAACAGTATCTATCAGCCCCAGCATTTT.

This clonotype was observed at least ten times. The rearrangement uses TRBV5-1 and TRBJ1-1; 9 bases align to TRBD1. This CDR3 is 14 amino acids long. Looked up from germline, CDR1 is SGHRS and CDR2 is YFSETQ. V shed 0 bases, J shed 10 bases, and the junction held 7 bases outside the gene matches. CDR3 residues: CASSLDTGTGPAFF. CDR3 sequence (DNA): TGCGCCAGCAGCTTGGACACCGGGACAGGGCCAGCTTTCTTT. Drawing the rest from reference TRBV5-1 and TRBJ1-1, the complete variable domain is KAGVTQTPRYLIKTRGQQVTLSCSPISGHRSVSWYQQTPGQGLQFLFEYFSETQRNKGNFPGRFSGRQFSNSRSEMNVSTLELGDSALYLCASSLDTGTGPAFFGQGTRLTVV.

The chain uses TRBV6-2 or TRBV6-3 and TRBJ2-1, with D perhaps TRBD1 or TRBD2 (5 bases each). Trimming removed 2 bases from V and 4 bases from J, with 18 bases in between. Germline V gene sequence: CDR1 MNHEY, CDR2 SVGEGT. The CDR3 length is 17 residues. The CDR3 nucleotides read TGTGCCAGCAGTTACGCGGCTCCCGGGACCGCTTACAATGAGCAGTTCTTC. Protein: CASSYAAPGTAYNEQFF.